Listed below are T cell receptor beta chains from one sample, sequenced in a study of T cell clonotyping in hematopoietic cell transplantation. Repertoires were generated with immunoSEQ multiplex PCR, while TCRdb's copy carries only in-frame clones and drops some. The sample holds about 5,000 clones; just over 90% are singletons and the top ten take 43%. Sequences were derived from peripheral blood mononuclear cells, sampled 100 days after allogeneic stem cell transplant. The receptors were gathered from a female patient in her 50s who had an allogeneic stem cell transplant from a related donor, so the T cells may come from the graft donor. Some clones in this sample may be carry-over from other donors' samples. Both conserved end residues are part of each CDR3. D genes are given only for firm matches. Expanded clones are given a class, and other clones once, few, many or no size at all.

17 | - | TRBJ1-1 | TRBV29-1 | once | CSVEGGRYTAMNTEAFF | TGCAGCGTTGAAGGAGGACGGTACACGGCAATGAACACTGAAGCTTTCTTT
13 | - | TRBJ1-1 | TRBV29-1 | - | CSVGDTWNTEAFF | TGCAGCGTAGGGGACACTTGGAACACTGAAGCTTTCTTT
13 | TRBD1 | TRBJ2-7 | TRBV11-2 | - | CASCRDRGYEQYF | TGTGCCAGCTGCCGGGACAGGGGCTACGAGCAGTACTTC
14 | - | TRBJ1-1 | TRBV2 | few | CASNGGIVGTEAFF | TGTGCCAGCAACGGCGGGATAGTAGGCACTGAAGCTTTCTTT
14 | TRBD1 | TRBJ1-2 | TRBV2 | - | CASSVVGPGGGYTF | TGTGCCAGCAGTGTGGTGGGGCCAGGGGGTGGCTACACCTTC
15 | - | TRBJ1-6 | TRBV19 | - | CASSIRDADNSPLHF | TGTGCCAGTAGTATCCGGGATGCCGATAATTCACCCCTCCACTTT
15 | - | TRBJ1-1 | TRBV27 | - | CASSLKLGMNTEAFF | TGTGCCAGCAGTTTAAAGTTAGGAATGAACACTGAAGCTTTCTTT
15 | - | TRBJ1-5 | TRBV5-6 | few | CASSFGAVGNQPQHF | TGTGCCAGCAGCTTCGGGGCAGTGGGCAATCAGCCCCAGCATTTT
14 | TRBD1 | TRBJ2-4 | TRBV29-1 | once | CSVDTGQGGDIQYF | TGCAGCGTTGATACCGGACAGGGCGGCGACATTCAGTACTTC
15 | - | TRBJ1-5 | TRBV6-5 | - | CASGAGGYSNQPQHF | TGTGCCAGCGGAGCTGGAGGTTATAGCAATCAGCCCCAGCATTTT
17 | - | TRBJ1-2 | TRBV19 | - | CASTVFGGGLDPYGYTF | TGTGCCAGTACCGTATTCGGCGGGGGGTTGGATCCCTATGGCTACACCTTC
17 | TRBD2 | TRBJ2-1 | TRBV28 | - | CASSLLFPAGGVNEQFF | TGTGCCAGCAGTTTATTATTCCCAGCGGGAGGGGTTAATGAGCAGTTCTTC
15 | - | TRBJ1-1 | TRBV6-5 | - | CASSWDNPRNTEAFF | TGTGCCAGCAGTTGGGACAACCCTAGGAACACTGAAGCTTTCTTT
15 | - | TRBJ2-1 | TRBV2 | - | CASSEALQGRHEQFF | TGTGCCAGCAGCGAAGCCCTACAGGGTCGTCATGAGCAGTTCTTC
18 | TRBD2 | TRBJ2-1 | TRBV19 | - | CASSIPPGLAGDPGEQFF | TGTGCCAGTAGTATCCCGCCGGGACTAGCGGGGGATCCGGGGGAGCAGTTCTTC
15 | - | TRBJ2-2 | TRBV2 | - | CASSELPVWTGELFF | TGTGCCAGCAGTGAGTTGCCCGTGTGGACCGGGGAGCTGTTTTTT
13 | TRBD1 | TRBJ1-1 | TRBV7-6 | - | CASSQGTDTEAFF | TGTGCCAGCAGCCAAGGGACAGACACTGAAGCTTTCTTT
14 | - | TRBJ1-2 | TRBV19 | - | CASRQLDGPYGYTF | TGTGCCAGTAGGCAGCTCGACGGCCCCTATGGCTACACCTTC
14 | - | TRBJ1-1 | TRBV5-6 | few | CASSGDTGVTEAFF | TGTGCCAGCAGCGGGGACACCGGGGTCACTGAAGCTTTCTTT
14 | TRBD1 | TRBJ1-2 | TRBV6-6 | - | CASSRDRGNYGYTF | TGTGCCAGCAGTCGGGACAGGGGGAACTATGGCTACACCTTC
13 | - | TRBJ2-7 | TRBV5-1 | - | CASSVDSRYEQYF | TGTGCCAGCAGCGTGGACAGTCGCTACGAGCAGTACTTC
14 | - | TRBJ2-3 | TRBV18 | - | CASSPPVDSDTQYF | TGTGCCAGCTCACCACCGGTAGATTCGGATACGCAGTATTTT
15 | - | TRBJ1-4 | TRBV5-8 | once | CASTSGGSWNEKLFF | TGTGCCAGCACCTCGGGGGGCTCGTGGAATGAAAAACTGTTTTTT
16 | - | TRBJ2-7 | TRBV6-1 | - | CASSENFGTLTYEQYF | TGTGCCAGCAGTGAAAACTTTGGGACACTTACCTACGAGCAGTACTTC
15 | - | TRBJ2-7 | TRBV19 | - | CASRSLVGDSYEQYF | TGTGCCAGTAGATCGTTGGTGGGGGACTCCTACGAGCAGTACTTC
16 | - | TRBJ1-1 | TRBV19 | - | CASSIVGGNMNTEAFF | TGTGCCAGTAGTATCGTGGGGGGGAATATGAACACTGAAGCTTTCTTT
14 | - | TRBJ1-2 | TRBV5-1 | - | CASSLSTSNYGYTF | TGCGCCAGCAGCTTATCAACGTCTAACTATGGCTACACCTTC
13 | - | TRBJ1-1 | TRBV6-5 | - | CASSRLGNTEAFF | TGTGCCAGCAGTCGACTGGGGAACACTGAAGCTTTCTTT
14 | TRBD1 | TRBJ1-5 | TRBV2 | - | CASSEGQGAQPQHF | TGTGCCAGCAGTGAAGGGCAGGGGGCGCAACCCCAGCATTTT
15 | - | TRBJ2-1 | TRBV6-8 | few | CASTWGYLEDNEQFF | TGTGCCAGCACCTGGGGTTACCTAGAGGACAATGAGCAGTTCTTC
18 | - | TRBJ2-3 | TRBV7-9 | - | CASSGRVSGQRRTDTQYF | TGTGCCAGCAGCGGGAGGGTCTCGGGACAGAGGCGAACAGATACGCAGTATTTT
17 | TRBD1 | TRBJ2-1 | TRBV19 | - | CASSISLLDRGYNEQFF | TGTGCCAGTAGTATCTCGCTCCTAGACAGGGGATACAATGAGCAGTTCTTC
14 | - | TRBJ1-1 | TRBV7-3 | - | CASSGLSANTEAFF | TGTGCCAGCAGTGGGCTTTCGGCGAACACTGAAGCTTTCTTT
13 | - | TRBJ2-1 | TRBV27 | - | CASSRTGYNEQFF | TGTGCCAGCAGCAGGACTGGCTACAATGAGCAGTTCTTC
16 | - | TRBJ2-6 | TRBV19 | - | CASSIGLDSGANVLTF | TGTGCCAGTAGTATCGGGTTAGACTCTGGGGCCAACGTCCTGACTTTC
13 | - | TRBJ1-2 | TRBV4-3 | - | CASSQDRGYGYTF | TGCGCCAGCAGCCAAGATCGGGGTTATGGCTACACCTTC
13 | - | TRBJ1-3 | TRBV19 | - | CASSMSWGNTIYF | TGTGCCAGTAGTATGAGCTGGGGAAACACCATATATTTT
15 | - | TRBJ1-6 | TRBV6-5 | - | CASRKTYTYNSPLHF | TGTGCCAGCAGGAAAACATATACCTATAATTCACCCCTCCACTTT
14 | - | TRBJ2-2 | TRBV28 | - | CASVFDSFTGELFF | TGTGCCAGCGTATTCGACAGCTTTACCGGGGAGCTGTTTTTT
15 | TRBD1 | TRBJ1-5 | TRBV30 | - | CAWSGGTGNSQPQHF | TGTGCCTGGAGTGGAGGGACAGGGAACAGTCAGCCCCAGCATTTT
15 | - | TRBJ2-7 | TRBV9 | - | CASSVGLTSPYEQYF | TGTGCCAGCAGCGTAGGATTAACGAGTCCCTACGAGCAGTACTTC
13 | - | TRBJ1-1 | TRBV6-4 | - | CASSGQMNTEAFF | TGTGCCAGCAGTGGTCAGATGAACACTGAAGCTTTCTTT
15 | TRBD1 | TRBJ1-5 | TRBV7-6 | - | CASSVGQGANQPQHF | TGTGCCAGCAGCGTGGGACAGGGGGCGAATCAGCCCCAGCATTTT
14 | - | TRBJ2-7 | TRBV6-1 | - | CASIRPQGRYEQYF | TGTGCCAGCATTCGTCCCCAGGGTCGCTACGAGCAGTACTTC
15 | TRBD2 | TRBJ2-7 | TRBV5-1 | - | CASSLSGGADYEQYF | TGCGCCAGCAGCTTGTCCGGGGGGGCTGACTACGAGCAGTACTTC
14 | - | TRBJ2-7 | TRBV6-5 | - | CASSRRIGYYEQYF | TGTGCCAGCAGTAGGAGGATAGGGTACTACGAGCAGTACTTC